This T cell receptor beta chain is drawn from a study of cytomegalovirus exposure and HLA in healthy donors. Looked up from germline, CDR1 is LNHDA and CDR2 is SQIVND (reference sequence). The CDR3 has 15 amino acids. J lost 10 bases, V lost 0 bases, and 11 bases had no gene match. The study's findings and limits: Information on immune exposure was restricted to one variable (CMV serostatus). TRBV6-2, TRBV6-3 and other indistinguishable V segments were excluded. Later work found that TCR association rates differed between HLA loci; DRB1 had the most and HLA-C the fewest. The study labeled approximately 150 TCR beta chains cytomegalovirus-associated.

This clone occurred once. Its antigen is still unknown. The PCR used 60 Vbeta and 13 Jbeta primers. Measured with immunoSEQ multiplex PCR; TCRdb has only the in-frame clones, and not every one. The sample shows 95,000 to 150,000 clones, over 60% of them seen only once. V gene TRBV19 combines with J gene TRBJ1-1; 7 positions agree with TRBD1. This clonotype originated in a woman aged 40-49 years in good health and CMV-seropositive. The specimen sequenced was PBMCs. As DNA, the CDR3 is TGTGCCAGTAGTATAGAGGAGACAGGGAACATCGGAGCTTTCTTT. Residues: CASSIEETGNIGAFF.